Here is one T cell receptor beta chain with its context. Antigen: not known. This specimen comes from a study of cytomegalovirus exposure and HLA in healthy donors. Study context: Out of 398 genotyped donors, about 80% belonged to the Caucasian-associated ancestry cluster.

Study-wide results and caveats: The Asian-associated ancestry cluster reportedly had fewer N-insertions than the 666-donor mean in a later analysis. What TCR beta sequences reportedly achieved was accurate prediction of HLA-A and HLA-B alleles in most subjects. A few CMV-associated chains were confirmed in vitro to be specific for CMV antigens.

It was with 60 Vbeta and 13 Jbeta primers that the PCR ran. Sequenced by immunoSEQ multiplex PCR; TCRdb stores in-frame clones only, minus some. The sample yields over 150,000 clones, 70% to 80% seen once. Germline-derived CDR1 and CDR2 are MNHEY and SVGAGI. V lost 2 bases to trimming and J lost 7 bases; unmatched junction nucleotides: 2. The CDR3 runs to 14 residues. The sequenced sample consisted of PBMCs. The source of this sequence is a man aged 25-45 years in good health and CMV-seropositive. The chain employs TRBV6-5 and TRBJ1-2; 12 nucleotides agree with TRBD1. The CDR3 protein is CASSYGTGGGGYTF. DNA of the CDR3: TGTGCCAGCAGTTACGGGACAGGGGGCGGTGGCTACACCTTC.